These 30 T cell receptor beta chains originate from one sample sequenced in a study of control samples from healthy donors and cancer patients. Using immunoSEQ multiplex PCR, the repertoire was profiled, and TCRdb retains in-frame clones only, with some absent. The data hold several thousand clones, with roughly 90% observed a single time. Sequenced material: PBMCs. The receptor source for this set is a man between 60 and 75 years old with colorectal cancer.

This sequence joins TRBV28 and TRBJ2-2, with 7 positions matching TRBD2. CDR3 length: 14 amino acids. V was pared by 6 bases and J by 6 bases, with 7 bases of the junction left unmatched. Germline values: CDR1 MDHEN, CDR2 SYDVKM. The CDR3 is CASRSGAGAGELFF. The CDR3 bases are TGTGCCAGCAGGAGCGGGGCGGGGGCCGGGGAGCTGTTTTTT. Together with reference TRBV28 and TRBJ2-2, the CDR3 gives the full variable domain: DVKVTQSSRYLVKRTGEKVFLECVQDMDHENMFWYRQDPGLGLRLIYFSYDVKMKEKGDIPEGYSVSREKKERFSLILESASTNQTSMYLCASRSGAGAGELFFGEGSRLTVL.

The chain recombines TRBV14 with TRBJ1-4, with D possibly TRBD1 on 5 matching bases. V dropped 0 bases and J dropped 3 bases, with 8 bases sitting between them. Germline loops: CDR1 SGHDN, CDR2 FVKESK. This CDR3 spans 15 amino acids. The CDR3 is CASSQDMGANEKLFF. The CDR3 bases are TGTGCCAGCAGCCAAGACATGGGGGCTAATGAAAAACTGTTTTTT.

The V call is TRBV24-1, the J call TRBJ1-3; unclear D gene. The CDR3 covers 16 residues. Germline V lookup: CDR1 KGHDR, CDR2 SFDVKD. This CDR3 reads CAHLSADGCSGNTIYF. Here the CDR3 DNA reads TGTGCGCACCTGTCCGCGGACGGCTGCTCTGGAAACACCATATATTTT.

The V gene is TRBV7-3, the J gene TRBJ2-1; 11 bases agree with TRBD2. The germline V gene has CDR1 SGHTA and CDR2 FQGTGA. Trimming removed 2 bases from V and 11 bases from J; junction bases left unmatched: 17. This CDR3 comprises 18 residues. This chain's CDR3 is CASSLGLAGGPDLVQQFF. Here the CDR3 DNA reads TGTGCCAGCAGCTTAGGGCTAGCGGGGGGCCCAGACCTGGTTCAGCAGTTCTTC.

This clone was counted a single time. V usage is TRBV5-8 and J usage is TRBJ1-2; TRBD1 matches 7 bases. Germline V gene sequence: CDR1 SGHTS, CDR2 YDEGEE. The ends lost 4 bases at V and 2 bases at J; junction bases unmatched: 2. CDR3 size: 13 residues. The CDR3 sequence is CASSPRGNYGYTF. The CDR3 coding sequence is TGTGCCAGCAGCCCCAGGGGGAACTATGGCTACACCTTC.

The chain links TRBV5-6 to TRBJ1-1, with D unclear. The CDR3 has 14 amino acids. V was clipped by 2 bases and J by 8 bases, with 16 bases between them. Germline-derived CDR1 and CDR2 are SGHDT and YYEEEE. The CDR3 coding sequence is TGTGCCAGCAGCTTTTCCGCAGCGAATCTCGAAGCTTTCTTT. Translated: CASSFSAANLEAFF.

The genes are TRBV7-8 and TRBJ1-2, with 9 bases fitting TRBD1. The ends lost 0 bases at V and 8 bases at J; junction bases unmatched: 13. Germline V lookup: CDR1 SGHVS, CDR2 FQNEAQ. There are 17 residues in the CDR3. In DNA form, the CDR3 reads TGTGCCAGCAGCTTAGCCTACAGGGGGCAAGATCGTTCGGGCTACACCTTC. This translates into CASSLAYRGQDRSGYTF.

The table lists this clone with a count of one. The V and J genes are TRBV7-8 and TRBJ1-2, with D perhaps TRBD1 (6 bases). The V end lost 5 bases, the J end lost 1 base, and 17 bases lay between the germline ends. The CDR3 is made up of 16 amino acids. CDR1 SGHVS and CDR2 FQNEAQ come from the germline V gene. The CDR3 DNA reads as TGTGCCAGCAGCCTAGGACGGGGCAGGGGTAACTATGGCTACACCTTC. Translating it yields CASSLGRGRGNYGYTF.

V gene TRBV28 combines with J gene TRBJ2-1; 13 nucleotides match TRBD2. The junction had 8 bases not matched to a gene; V was cut back by 9 bases and J by 0 bases. Per the germline V gene, CDR1 is MDHEN and CDR2 is SYDVKM. This CDR3 is 17 amino acids long. The CDR3 DNA reads TGTGCCAGTACTAGCGGGGGGGAGAAATCCTCCTACAATGAGCAGTTCTTC. As protein: CASTSGGEKSSYNEQFF. Full variable domain (outside the CDR3, taken from reference TRBV28 and TRBJ2-1): DVKVTQSSRYLVKRTGEKVFLECVQDMDHENMFWYRQDPGLGLRLIYFSYDVKMKEKGDIPEGYSVSREKKERFSLILESASTNQTSMYLCASTSGGEKSSYNEQFFGPGTRLTVL.

This clone was picked up one time. The chain has TRBV2 and TRBJ1-6; TRBD1 might be the D (6 bases). This CDR3 region has 12 residues. Trimming removed 4 bases at V and 10 bases at J, with 8 bases between. CDR1 and CDR2 from the germline V gene are SNHLY and FYNNEI. In nucleotides, the CDR3 is TGTGCCAGCAGTGGGACAGAATCACCCCTCCACTTT. This encodes CASSGTESPLHF.

The V and J genes are TRBV28 and TRBJ2-5; 12 positions match TRBD2. V trimming: 4 bases; J trimming: 2 bases; junction bases outside the gene matches: 8. This CDR3 contains 17 residues. Germline V gene lookup returns CDR1 MDHEN and CDR2 SYDVKM. CDR3 sequence: CASSSLAGGGPQETQYF. The CDR3 DNA sequence: TGTGCCAGCAGTTCTCTAGCGGGGGGGGGCCCTCAAGAGACCCAGTACTTC.

This chain joins TRBV30 and TRBJ1-5; D unresolved. Per the germline V gene, CDR1 is GTSNPN and CDR2 is SVGIG (reference sequence). CDR3 length: 14 residues. With 2 bases removed from V and 3 bases from J, the gap between germline ends came to 11 bases. The CDR3 DNA reads as TGTGCCTGGAGTTACGCCGGGGACAATCAGCCCCAGCATTTT. Protein sequence: CAWSYAGDNQPQHF.

The J gene is TRBJ2-2, the V gene TRBV28; 7 nucleotides line up with TRBD1. Germline CDR1 and CDR2: MDHEN and SYDVKM. V was pared by 6 bases and J by 1 base, with 14 bases of the junction left unmatched. The CDR3 totals 18 residues. CDR3 protein: CASRDLPGQNQNTGELFF. CDR3 sequence (DNA): TGTGCCAGCAGGGACCTACCGGGACAGAACCAGAACACCGGGGAGCTGTTTTTT.

The CDR3 bases are TGCGCCAGCAGCTTGGCCGGGCGGGGACAAGAGACCCAGTACTTC. It encodes CASSLAGRGQETQYF. This chain uses TRBV5-1 with TRBJ2-5; maybe TRBD2 (6 bases). Germline CDR1 SGHRS, CDR2 YFSETQ. The CDR3 runs 15 residues. The V end lost 0 bases, the J end lost 2 bases, and 11 bases lay between the germline ends. The variable domain in full, completed from reference TRBV5-1 and TRBJ2-5, reads KAGVTQTPRYLIKTRGQQVTLSCSPISGHRSVSWYQQTPGQGLQFLFEYFSETQRNKGNFPGRFSGRQFSNSRSEMNVSTLELGDSALYLCASSLAGRGQETQYFGPGTRLLVL.

The chain joins TRBV4-1 to TRBJ2-6, with 8 bases aligning to TRBD1. Per the germline V gene, CDR1 is MGHRA and CDR2 is YSYEKL. This CDR3 contains 19 residues. V gave up 2 bases and J gave up 2 bases; unmatched junction bases: 11. The CDR3 DNA reads TGCGCCAGCAGCCAAAGGCTTTCCAGGGGGCTAGCTGGGGCCAACGTCCTGACTTTC. This gives the protein CASSQRLSRGLAGANVLTF.

This clone is categorized as large. V usage is TRBV7-8 and J usage is TRBJ2-7; 7 bases map to TRBD1. Germline lookup yields CDR1 SGHVS and CDR2 FQNEAQ. The CDR3 contains 14 residues. J lost 4 bases, V lost 3 bases, and 6 bases had no gene match. As DNA, the CDR3 is TGTGCCAGCAGCTTGGAGACAGGGATTTACGAGCAGTACTTC. It specifies CASSLETGIYEQYF. Using reference TRBV7-8 and TRBJ2-7 for the parts outside the CDR3, the full variable domain is GAGVSQSPRYKVAKRGQDVALRCDPISGHVSLFWYQQALGQGPEFLTYFQNEAQLDKSGLPSDRFFAERPEGSVSTLKIQRTQQEDSAVYLCASSLETGIYEQYFGPGTRLTVT.

The chain recombines TRBV4-2 with TRBJ2-2; D remains ambiguous. The CDR3 contains 11 residues. V lost 1 base to trimming and J lost 9 bases, with 3 bases between them. Germline CDR1 and CDR2: LGHNA and YNFKEQ. Here the CDR3 reads CASSQARELFF. The CDR3 bases are TGTGCCAGCAGCCAAGCTAGGGAGCTGTTTTTT.

The CDR3 protein is CASSSSYLPYNEQFF. The CDR3 coding sequence is TGTGCCAGCAGCTCCAGTTATCTACCCTACAATGAGCAGTTCTTC. This chain uses TRBV11-3 with TRBJ2-1; D unresolved. CDR1 is SGHNT, CDR2 YENEEA, per germline. V lost 4 bases, J lost 2 bases, and 12 bases lay in between. This CDR3 region has 15 residues. The full variable domain, in which reference TRBV11-3 and TRBJ2-1 provide the parts outside the CDR3, is EAGVVQSPRYKIIEKKQPVAFWCNPISGHNTLYWYLQNLGQGPELLIRYENEEAVDDSQLPKDRFSAERLKGVDSTLKIQPAELGDSAVYLCASSSSYLPYNEQFFGPGTRLTVL.

Remarks on this clone: Other nucleotide sequences from this sample produce the same CDR3. This rearrangement joins TRBV9 to TRBJ1-6; D is unresolved. Trimming cost V 4 bases and J 7 bases, with 9 bases left between them. Germline V gene lookup returns CDR1 SGDLS and CDR2 YYNGEE. This CDR3 has 13 residues. The CDR3 region has the DNA TGTGCCAGCAGCCCTGAAATCAATTCACCCCTCCACTTT. Amino acids: CASSPEINSPLHF.

There are a few counts of this clone. In nucleotides, the CDR3 is TGCGCCAGCAGCTTGCAGGGCCCTGGAACTGAAGCTTTCTTT. Its translation: CASSLQGPGTEAFF. This sequence joins TRBV5-1 and TRBJ1-1, with a tentative D call TRBD1 (5 bases). Germline CDR1 reads SGHRS; CDR2 reads YFSETQ. V was clipped by 1 base and J by 5 bases, with 12 bases between them. This CDR3 has 14 residues.

V usage is TRBV2 and J usage is TRBJ2-7; unclear D gene. The germline V gene has CDR1 SNHLY and CDR2 FYNNEI. V shed 3 bases and J shed 1 base, with 4 bases lying between them. The CDR3 loop spans 12 amino acids. The CDR3 region is CASSDLSYEQYF. The CDR3 DNA is TGTGCCAGCAGTGACTTGTCCTACGAGCAGTACTTC.

This clone was observed once. The V call is TRBV7-2, the J call TRBJ1-2; 12 positions agree with TRBD1. Per germline, CDR1 SGHTA and CDR2 FQGNSA. CDR3 length equals 16 residues. V lost 5 bases to trimming and J lost 0 bases; unmatched junction nucleotides: 4. CDR3 nucleotide sequence: TGTGCCAGCAGCCAAGGGACAGGGGGCTCTAACTATGGCTACACCTTC. This encodes CASSQGTGGSNYGYTF.

V and J are TRBV7-2 and TRBJ2-7; D is perhaps TRBD2 (5 bases). V was pared by 1 base and J by 1 base, with 8 bases between. CDR3 length: 14 amino acids. Germline CDR1 is SGHTA and CDR2 is FQGNSA. CDR3 in DNA: TGTGCCAGCAGCTTAGTAGGGAGTTCCTACGAGCAGTACTTC. It encodes CASSLVGSSYEQYF.

V gene TRBV7-8 combines with J gene TRBJ2-5; weak D call: TRBD2 (6 bases). This CDR3 spans 15 amino acids. V was cut by 2 bases and J by 4 bases, with 14 bases left in between. The germline V gene has CDR1 SGHVS and CDR2 FQNEAQ. The CDR3 loop reads CASSLPPGLLETQYF. CDR3 DNA sequence: TGTGCCAGCAGCTTACCGCCGGGACTCCTAGAGACCCAGTACTTC.

This clone occurred once. The V call is TRBV3-1 (or the pseudogene TRBV3-2), the J call TRBJ2-5, with 7 bases lining up with TRBD2. The CDR3 contains 14 residues. CDR1 and CDR2 from the germline V gene are LGHDT and YNNKEL (reference sequence). After removal of 2 bases from V and 2 bases from J, the junction contained 2 bases not matched to a gene. The CDR3 DNA reads as TGTGCCAGCAGCCAACAGGGAGGGCAAGAGACCCAGTACTTC. It encodes CASSQQGGQETQYF.

J is TRBJ2-5 and V is TRBV10-2; TRBD1 or TRBD2 may be the D gene (5 bases each). The CDR3 has 16 amino acids. Trimming stripped 3 bases from V and 0 bases from J, with 14 bases between. Germline V gene lookup returns CDR1 WSHSY and CDR2 SAAADI. The CDR3: CASSEVGGTYQETQYF. CDR3 nucleotides: TGCGCCAGCAGTGAAGTGGGTGGGACCTACCAAGAGACCCAGTACTTC.

The rearrangement links TRBV7-3 to TRBJ2-1, with 12 bases lining up with TRBD2. CDR3 length: 15 amino acids. J gave up 4 bases and V 4 bases, and 2 bases lay outside the gene matches. The germline V gene has CDR1 SGHTA and CDR2 FQGTGA. The CDR3 loop reads CASSSTSGGYNEQFF. As DNA, the CDR3 is TGTGCCAGCAGCTCCACTAGCGGGGGGTACAATGAGCAGTTCTTC.

The rearrangement uses TRBV11-3 and TRBJ2-3; TRBD2 agrees at 8 bases. V trimming: 3 bases; J trimming: 3 bases; junction bases outside the gene matches: 5. CDR3 length equals 15 residues. Germline V gene sequence: CDR1 SGHNT, CDR2 YENEEA. This CDR3 reads CASSLGGTRTDTQYF. The CDR3 DNA follows: TGTGCCAGCAGCTTGGGAGGGACTAGAACAGATACGCAGTATTTT.

This clone was seen only once. The rearrangement links TRBV6-2 or TRBV6-3 to TRBJ2-7, with 10 bases identical to TRBD1. The CDR3 covers 18 residues. Germline V gene lookup returns CDR1 MNHEY and CDR2 SVGEGT. The trim removed 6 bases at V and 2 bases at J, leaving 16 bases unmatched. The CDR3 loop is CASRYLSKAGQGAYEQYF. In nucleotides, the CDR3 is TGTGCCAGCAGATACCTCTCCAAGGCAGGACAGGGGGCCTACGAGCAGTACTTC.

J is TRBJ2-3 and V is TRBV4-3; 10 bases match TRBD1. Germline-derived CDR1 and CDR2 are LGHNA and YSLEER. The CDR3 is 18 amino acids. Trimming took 0 bases from V and 2 from J; bases not matched to a gene: 8. CDR3 DNA sequence: TGCGCCAGCAGCCAAGAAGGGAGACAGGGGGCTTACACAGATACGCAGTATTTT. It specifies CASSQEGRQGAYTDTQYF.